The rows below give T cell receptor beta chains drawn from one sample of a study of cytomegalovirus exposure and HLA in healthy donors. The data were produced by immunoSEQ multiplex PCR, yet TCRdb's version contains in-frame clones alone and is incomplete. The sample yields some 190,000 clones, around 80% seen once. The sequenced material came from PBMCs. These receptors were taken from a woman aged 25 to 39 in good health and CMV-seronegative. The conserved cysteine and the conserved F or W are not part of the CDR3 here. Each record gives: V gene, CDR3 length, J gene, clone size, CDR3 protein. The listing skips clone size in some rows; elsewhere it reads once, few, many or a size class.

V gene: TRBV4-2; CDR3 length: 13; J gene: TRBJ1-4; clone size: once; CDR3 protein: ASSPRQGENEKLF
V gene: TRBV5-1; CDR3 length: 13; J gene: TRBJ2-5; clone size: .; CDR3 protein: ASSPQKGQQETQY
V gene: TRBV6-6; CDR3 length: 14; J gene: TRBJ2-2; clone size: few; CDR3 protein: ASSPVAGGFTGELF
V gene: TRBV30; CDR3 length: 11; J gene: TRBJ1-1; clone size: .; CDR3 protein: AWSQTTGSGAF
V gene: TRBV5-6; CDR3 length: 13; J gene: TRBJ2-7; clone size: .; CDR3 protein: ASSSQGGVSYEQY
V gene: TRBV6-1; CDR3 length: 12; J gene: TRBJ1-1; clone size: few; CDR3 protein: ASSTGQDGTEAF
V gene: TRBV5-1; CDR3 length: 14; J gene: TRBJ2-2; clone size: .; CDR3 protein: ASSGTSGPNTGELF
V gene: TRBV25-1; CDR3 length: 14; J gene: TRBJ1-2; clone size: .; CDR3 protein: ASSPSGGRVNYGYT
V gene: TRBV6-5; CDR3 length: 12; J gene: TRBJ2-7; clone size: few; CDR3 protein: ASRPTGKPYEQY
V gene: TRBV5-1; CDR3 length: 12; J gene: TRBJ1-3; clone size: .; CDR3 protein: ASSFQGAGNTIY
V gene: TRBV5-1; CDR3 length: 14; J gene: TRBJ1-6; clone size: once; CDR3 protein: ASSLVAGSYNSPLH
V gene: TRBV6-1; CDR3 length: 8; J gene: TRBJ1-2; clone size: once; CDR3 protein: ASGGAGYT
V gene: TRBV9; CDR3 length: 13; J gene: TRBJ2-7; clone size: .; CDR3 protein: ASSPGQGALGEQY
V gene: TRBV6-1; CDR3 length: 15; J gene: TRBJ2-1; clone size: .; CDR3 protein: ASSEAPHRDTYNEQF
V gene: TRBV6-1; CDR3 length: 15; J gene: TRBJ1-5; clone size: once; CDR3 protein: ASSERVSDFSNQPQH
V gene: TRBV10-3; CDR3 length: 8; J gene: TRBJ1-1; clone size: .; CDR3 protein: ATLGAEAF
V gene: TRBV4-1; CDR3 length: 12; J gene: TRBJ2-7; clone size: .; CDR3 protein: ASSQTSGSYEQY
V gene: TRBV2; CDR3 length: 12; J gene: TRBJ1-5; clone size: once; CDR3 protein: ASSVGTAGQPQH
V gene: TRBV5-6; CDR3 length: 15; J gene: TRBJ2-1; clone size: .; CDR3 protein: ASSLGGGGNSYNEQF
V gene: TRBV29-1; CDR3 length: 12; J gene: TRBJ2-7; clone size: .; CDR3 protein: SVASGGLPTEQY
V gene: TRBV30; CDR3 length: 12; J gene: TRBJ1-1; clone size: .; CDR3 protein: AWSLLTGNTEAF
V gene: TRBV5-8; CDR3 length: 12; J gene: TRBJ1-6; clone size: few; CDR3 protein: ASSKGQGFSPLH
V gene: TRBV29-1; CDR3 length: 12; J gene: TRBJ1-2; clone size: .; CDR3 protein: SAMDRGGPYGYT
V gene: TRBV14; CDR3 length: 12; J gene: TRBJ1-4; clone size: .; CDR3 protein: ASSQGDRGEKLF
V gene: TRBV6-1; CDR3 length: 9; J gene: TRBJ2-7; clone size: .; CDR3 protein: ASRDRGEQY
V gene: TRBV4-3; CDR3 length: 12; J gene: TRBJ1-1; clone size: few; CDR3 protein: ASSQERWNTEAF